The 27 T cell receptor beta chains below come from one sample, sequenced in a study of graft-versus-host responses after intestinal transplantation. Produced via immunoSEQ multiplex PCR; TCRdb's table is partial and in-frame only. The data contain 37,000 or so clones, more than 80% of them singletons. The source material was PBMCs, sampled 300 to 320 days after intestinal transplant. These receptor sequences come from a human patient who received an intestinal transplant, so some T cells may come from the graft donor.

The genes are TRBV18 and TRBJ2-5; the D call may be TRBD1 or TRBD2 (5 bases each). V was pared by 3 bases and J by 4 bases, with 6 bases between. The germline V gene encodes CDR1 KGHSH and CDR2 LQKENI. The CDR3 totals 12 residues. This CDR3 is CASSPGTETQYF. CDR3 nucleotide sequence: TGTGCCAGCTCACCCGGGACAGAGACCCAGTACTTC. Variable domain in full (rest from reference TRBV18 and TRBJ2-5): NAGVMQNPRHLVRRRGQEARLRCSPMKGHSHVYWYRQLPEEGLKFMVYLQKENIIDESGMPKERFSAEFPKEGPSILRIQQVVRGDSAAYFCASSPGTETQYFGPGTRLLVL.

The chain employs TRBV5-8 and TRBJ1-1; D unresolved. V lost 1 base to trimming and J lost 0 bases, with 4 bases between them. CDR3 length equals 13 residues. In germline, CDR1 is SGHTS, CDR2 YDEGEE. The CDR3 nucleotides are TGTGCCAGCAGCTTGTATGTGAACACTGAAGCTTTCTTT. Its protein is CASSLYVNTEAFF.

This chain's CDR3 is CASSEAGFYYGYTF. The DNA of the CDR3 is TGTGCCAGCAGTGAAGCGGGGTTTTACTATGGCTACACCTTC. This rearrangement joins TRBV2 to TRBJ1-2; D not certain. Germline V gene data show CDR1 as SNHLY and CDR2 as FYNNEI. The CDR3 consists of 14 residues. V gave up 0 bases and J gave up 3 bases, with 8 bases separating them.

This clone showed up just a few times. CDR3 in amino acids: CASSLWGTGGTGNTIYF. The DNA of the CDR3 is TGTGCCAGCAGTTTATGGGGGACAGGGGGGACTGGAAACACCATATATTTT. This chain links TRBV28 with TRBJ1-3; 11 bases are a match to TRBD1. Germline V gene lookup returns CDR1 MDHEN and CDR2 SYDVKM. With V trimmed by 0 bases and J by 2 bases, 3 bases remained unmatched. The CDR3 length is 17 residues.

The chain recombines TRBV6-5 with TRBJ1-1; 8 bases line up with TRBD1. The CDR3 has 14 residues. Germline-derived CDR1 and CDR2 are MNHEY and SVGAGI. Trimming took 6 bases from V and 7 from J; bases not matched to a gene: 10. CDR3 DNA: TGTGCCAGCAGACATCGCGGACAGGGCGATGAAGCTTTCTTT. It translates to CASRHRGQGDEAFF.

The chain recombines TRBV7-3 with TRBJ2-1; 15 bases map to TRBD2. The V and J ends lost 5 bases and 4 bases, in that order; junction bases with no gene match: 6. CDR1 and CDR2 (germline): SGHTA, FQGTGA. CDR3 length: 17 residues. This chain's CDR3 is CASSPGTSGGQYNEQFF. CDR3 sequence (DNA): TGTGCCAGCAGCCCTGGGACTAGCGGGGGGCAATACAATGAGCAGTTCTTC.

As concerns this clone: Other DNA sequences in the same sample also yield this CDR3. The chain carries TRBV6-6 and TRBJ2-5; the D is unclear. This CDR3 has 11 amino acids. Trimming left V 6 bases short and J 3 bases short, with 5 bases between. Germline V gene sequence: CDR1 MNHNY, CDR2 SVGAGI (reference sequence). CDR3 coding DNA: TGTGCCAGCAGCTACAAAGAGACCCAGTACTTC. Amino acids: CASSYKETQYF.

The rearrangement links TRBV5-4 to TRBJ2-7; D is unresolved. Germline loops: CDR1 SGHNT, CDR2 YYREEE (reference sequence). The germline V and J ends were trimmed by 0 bases and 3 bases, with 4 bases remaining between them. This CDR3 comprises 12 residues. CDR3 protein: CASSLGHYEQYF. CDR3 coding DNA: TGTGCCAGCAGCTTGGGACACTACGAGCAGTACTTC.

The gene calls are TRBV29-1 and TRBJ1-5; D is possibly TRBD1 (5 bases). Germline CDR1 is SQVTM and CDR2 is ANQGSEA. The CDR3 runs 13 residues. With 4 bases removed from V and 3 bases from J, the gap between germline ends came to 10 bases. CDR3 region: CSVVSGYNQPQHF. The CDR3 bases are TGCAGCGTTGTGTCAGGGTACAATCAGCCCCAGCATTTT.

The rearrangement links TRBV28 to TRBJ2-5; D is ambiguous. This CDR3 has 13 amino acids. Germline V gene data show CDR1 as MDHEN and CDR2 as SYDVKM. V lost 3 bases and J lost 1, with 6 bases in between. This CDR3 reads CASSFPPQETQYF. DNA of the CDR3: TGTGCCAGCAGTTTCCCCCCCCAAGAGACCCAGTACTTC.

The chain recombines TRBV7-2 with TRBJ1-2; no reliable D call. V was pared by 0 bases and J by 7 bases, with 12 bases between. There are 14 residues in the CDR3. Germline assignment: CDR1 SGHTA and CDR2 FQGNSA. CDR3 sequence (DNA): TGTGCCAGCAGCTTAGCGGGCCCGGGGAGTGGCTACACCTTC. Translation: CASSLAGPGSGYTF.

The rearrangement links TRBV23-1 to TRBJ1-5, with 9 bases fitting TRBD1. TRBV23-1 falls under the ORF class, with uncertain function. There are 15 residues in the CDR3. J gave up 5 bases and V 2 bases, and 4 bases lay outside the gene matches. The CDR3 DNA is TGCGCCAGCAGTCAACCGGGACAGGGTTATCAGCCCCAGCATTTT. Translation gives CASSQPGQGYQPQHF.

This chain joins TRBV2 and TRBJ2-1; 10 nucleotides align to TRBD1. Germline loops: CDR1 SNHLY, CDR2 FYNNEI. Germline trimming cut 8 bases from V and 4 bases from J; bases unmatched to any gene: 5. The CDR3 consists of 14 residues. CDR3: CASWRDRGYNEQFF. In nucleotides, the CDR3 is TGTGCCAGCTGGCGGGACAGGGGTTACAATGAGCAGTTCTTC.

The V call is TRBV7-9, the J call TRBJ2-7; D is undetermined. Germline assignment: CDR1 SEHNR and CDR2 FQNEAQ (reference sequence). The CDR3 consists of 12 residues. V was cut by 6 bases and J by 6 bases, with 12 bases left in between. CDR3 protein: CASRPDGGEQYF. CDR3 nucleotide sequence: TGTGCCAGCAGACCGGACGGCGGCGAGCAGTACTTC.

Worth noting for this clone: The junction differs from germline at one of its ends, possibly a read error. The V call is TRBV29-1, the J call TRBJ1-6, with D tentatively TRBD1 (5 bases). Germline V gives CDR1 SQVTM, CDR2 ANQGSEA. This CDR3 is 15 amino acids long. This CDR3 reads CSVEDQGTFMSPPHF. CDR3 in DNA: TGCAGCGTTGAAGATCAAGGGACCTTTATGTCACCCCCCCACTTT. The full variable domain, in which reference TRBV29-1 and TRBJ1-6 provide the parts outside the CDR3, is SAVISQKPSRDICQRGTSLTIQCQVDSQVTMMFWYRQQPGQSLTLIATANQGSEATYESGFVIDKFPISRPNLTFSTLTVSNMSPEDSSIYLCSVEDQGTFMSPPHFGNGTRLTVT.

CDR3 sequence: CASSVPRQGPEQYF. The CDR3 DNA follows: TGTGCCAGCAGTGTACCTCGCCAGGGTCCCGAGCAGTACTTC. The J gene is TRBJ2-7, the V gene TRBV28; weak D call: TRBD1 (5 bases). Germline V CDR1 and CDR2: MDHEN, SYDVKM. The ends were cut back, 5 bases at V and 6 bases at J, with 17 bases in the middle. The CDR3 is made up of 14 amino acids. Combining the CDR3 with reference TRBV28 and TRBJ2-7 gives the whole variable domain DVKVTQSSRYLVKRTGEKVFLECVQDMDHENMFWYRQDPGLGLRLIYFSYDVKMKEKGDIPEGYSVSREKKERFSLILESASTNQTSMYLCASSVPRQGPEQYFGPGTRLTVT.

This clone was seen just once. The chain is built from TRBV25-1 and TRBJ2-7, with 10 bases fitting TRBD1. Per the germline V gene, CDR1 is MGHDK and CDR2 is SYGVNS. The CDR3 totals 13 residues. V shed 5 bases, J shed 3 bases, and the junction held 1 base outside the gene matches. The CDR3 DNA is TGTGCCAGCAGTTGGACAGGGGGCTACGAGCAGTACTTC. It yields the protein CASSWTGGYEQYF.

The chain employs TRBV5-1 and TRBJ2-1; D may be TRBD2 (7 bases). The CDR3 runs 16 residues. Trimming pared 4 bases from V and 2 bases from J, leaving 16 bases between. From germline, CDR1 is SGHRS and CDR2 YFSETQ. The CDR3: CASSPRGGRAYNEQFF. As DNA, the CDR3 is TGCGCCAGCAGCCCCAGGGGTGGGAGGGCCTACAATGAGCAGTTCTTC.

J is TRBJ2-2 and V is TRBV6-1; TRBD2 matches at 16 bases. V shed 3 bases and J 4 bases; nucleotides not matched to a gene: 8. Germline CDR1 and CDR2: MNHNS and SASEGT. This CDR3 has 19 amino acids. The CDR3 protein is CASSEGAGTSGGGTGELFF. The CDR3 DNA reads TGTGCCAGCAGTGAGGGGGCCGGGACTAGCGGGGGGGGCACCGGGGAGCTGTTTTTT.

This clone came up a few times. The rearrangement uses TRBV7-2 and TRBJ2-2, with 7 positions matching TRBD1. V was pared by 5 bases and J by 4 bases, with 7 bases of the junction left unmatched. The germline CDR1 and CDR2 sequences are SGHTA and FQGNSA. This CDR3 region has 15 residues. The DNA of the CDR3 is TGTGCCAGCAGCCGGGGACAGTCCTTCACCGGGGAGCTGTTTTTT. It is translated as CASSRGQSFTGELFF.

In DNA form, the CDR3 reads TGTGCCAGCAGTTACTCTGAGGGCGAGACCCAGTACTTC. This translates into CASSYSEGETQYF. The chain combines TRBV6-5 with TRBJ2-5; D might be TRBD2 (5 bases). Germline V lookup: CDR1 MNHEY, CDR2 SVGAGI. The CDR3 runs to 13 residues. V was clipped by 0 bases and J by 5 bases, with 7 bases between them.

This chain joins TRBV19 and TRBJ2-7; D perhaps matches TRBD1 (6 bases). The CDR3 is made up of 12 amino acids. V was trimmed by 10 bases and J by 0 bases, leaving 10 bases between them. The V gene's germline CDR1 is LNHDA and CDR2 SQIVND (reference sequence). The CDR3 bases are TGTGCCATCTCGACAGGCTCCTACGAGCAGTACTTC. Translating it yields CAISTGSYEQYF.

The CDR3 here is CASSLGGVGSYEQYF. In DNA form, the CDR3 reads TGCGCCAGCAGCCTGGGGGGAGTTGGGTCCTACGAGCAGTACTTC. The chain couples TRBV10-2 to TRBJ2-7, with TRBD2 as a possible D gene (6 bases). The V gene lost 6 bases and the J gene lost 1 base, with 16 bases spanning the gap. This CDR3 contains 15 residues. In germline, CDR1 is WSHSY, CDR2 SAAADI.

The J gene is TRBJ2-7, the V gene TRBV28; D is perhaps TRBD2 (6 bases). This CDR3 spans 14 amino acids. V was cut by 2 bases and J by 2 bases, with 10 bases left in between. Per the germline V gene, CDR1 is MDHEN and CDR2 is SYDVKM. CDR3 amino acids: CASSLLAGTYEQYF. The CDR3 bases are TGTGCCAGCAGTTTACTTGCGGGAACCTACGAGCAGTACTTC.

The rearrangement links TRBV6-1 to TRBJ2-5; 9 positions agree with TRBD1. V lost 6 bases, J lost 5 bases, and 4 bases stayed unmatched. The germline V gene encodes CDR1 MNHNS and CDR2 SASEGT. This CDR3 has 13 amino acids. CDR3 loop: CASRGTGRETQYF. The CDR3 DNA is TGTGCCAGCAGGGGGACAGGGAGGGAGACCCAGTACTTC.

J is TRBJ1-4 and V is TRBV30, with D possibly TRBD1 on 6 matching bases. In germline, CDR1 is GTSNPN, CDR2 SVGIG (reference sequence). V lost 4 bases, J lost 5 bases, and 14 bases lay in between. The CDR3 spans 14 residues. The chain's CDR3 is CAWTTDRNNEKLFF. As DNA, the CDR3 is TGTGCCTGGACCACCGACAGGAACAATGAAAAACTGTTTTTT.

The rearrangement joins TRBV4-1 to TRBJ2-5, with TRBD2 matching 13 bases. Per the germline V gene, CDR1 is MGHRA and CDR2 is YSYEKL. Trimming removed 5 bases from V and 3 bases from J; junction bases left unmatched: 6. The CDR3 consists of 16 residues. The CDR3 DNA is TGCGCCAGCAGCTCTCGACTAGCGGGGGGTGAAGAGACCCAGTACTTC. It translates to CASSSRLAGGEETQYF.